The 17 T cell receptor beta chains below all came from one sample that was sequenced in a study of shared clonotypes between healthy human individuals. The protocol was immunoSEQ multiplex PCR, while the TCRdb copy is restricted to in-frame clones and leaves out a portion. The table records roughly 2.6 million clones, roughly nine tenths of them present only once. The sequencing input was naive CD4+ T cells sorted from blood. Indicated subset: CD45RA+ positively selected. These receptors all stem from a young man in good health.

A note on this clone: Other nucleotide sequences in the sample specify the same CDR3. The chain is built from TRBV11-2 and TRBJ2-7; D is ambiguous. The germline V and J ends were trimmed by 0 bases and 6 bases, with 6 bases remaining between them. This CDR3 contains 12 residues. The germline CDR1 and CDR2 sequences are SGHAT and FQNNGV. CDR3 protein: CASSLEWGEQYF. The CDR3 bases are TGTGCCAGCAGCTTAGAGTGGGGCGAGCAGTACTTC.

This clone occurred once. The same CDR3 is also encoded by other DNA sequences in this sample. The chain has TRBV30 and TRBJ2-5; 15 nucleotides agree with TRBD2. The CDR3 extends over 15 amino acids. V shed 0 bases and J 5 bases; nucleotides not matched to a gene: 1. From germline, CDR1 is GTSNPN and CDR2 SVGIG (reference sequence). Here the CDR3 DNA reads TGTGCCTGGAGTGTTGGACTAGCGGGAGGGGAGACCCAGTACTTC. This codes for CAWSVGLAGGETQYF. The full variable domain, its missing parts supplied by reference TRBV30 and TRBJ2-5, is SQTIHQWPATLVQPVGSPLSLECTVEGTSNPNLYWYRQAAGRGLQLLFYSVGIGQISSEVPQNLSASRPQDRQFILSSKKLLLSDSGFYLCAWSVGLAGGETQYFGPGTRLLVL.

The chain carries TRBV5-4 and TRBJ1-6; D is perhaps TRBD1 (6 bases). V was cut by 0 bases and J by 7 bases, with 20 bases left in between. Germline V gene sequence: CDR1 SGHNT, CDR2 YYREEE (reference sequence). The CDR3 loop spans 18 amino acids. CDR3 loop: CASSLVGGGTLGNSPLHF. CDR3 coding DNA: TGTGCCAGCAGCTTGGTCGGGGGAGGGACACTAGGAAATTCACCCCTCCACTTT. The full variable domain, with the rest looked up from reference TRBV5-4 and TRBJ1-6, is ETGVTQSPTHLIKTRGQQVTLRCSSQSGHNTVSWYQQALGQGPQFIFQYYREEENGRGNFPPRFSGLQFPNYSSELNVNALELDDSALYLCASSLVGGGTLGNSPLHFGNGTRLTVT.

A note on this clone: Other DNA sequences in the same sample also yield this CDR3. The rearrangement uses TRBV5-4 and TRBJ1-2; D remains unclear. Germline V gene data show CDR1 as SGHNT and CDR2 as YYREEE (reference sequence). The V end lost 2 bases, the J end lost 5 bases, and 10 bases lay between the germline ends. The length of the CDR3 is 13 residues. The CDR3 nucleotides are TGTGCCAGCAGCTTACCTGGCAGTTATGGCTACACCTTC. Protein: CASSLPGSYGYTF.

The CDR3: CASSQGRLAGTYEQYF. The CDR3 DNA is TGCGCCAGCAGCCAAGGGCGACTAGCGGGAACCTACGAGCAGTACTTC. The chain carries TRBV4-1 and TRBJ2-7; 11 nucleotides line up with TRBD2. Germline V gene data show CDR1 as MGHRA and CDR2 as YSYEKL. Germline trimming cut 1 base from V and 2 bases from J; bases unmatched to any gene: 4. The CDR3 sequence is 16 residues long.

The chain links TRBV18 to TRBJ1-6; 8 bases fit TRBD1. CDR1 and CDR2 from the germline V gene are KGHSH and LQKENI. The CDR3 runs to 12 residues. The J segment lost 14 bases and the V segment lost 3 bases, leaving 3 bases of the junction unmatched. CDR3 loop: CASSPEQGALHF. In DNA form, the CDR3 reads TGTGCCAGCTCACCGGAACAGGGGGCCCTCCACTTT.

J is TRBJ1-5 and V is TRBV28; D is unresolved. Germline values: CDR1 MDHEN, CDR2 SYDVKM. The ends were cut back, 2 bases at V and 7 bases at J, with 12 bases in the middle. This CDR3 has 14 residues. The CDR3 DNA reads TGTGCCAGCAGTTTAGAGCTAGACGGGCAGCCCCAGCATTTT. Amino acids: CASSLELDGQPQHF.

This clone was recorded once. V is TRBV10-3 and J is TRBJ2-7; TRBD2 matches at 10 bases. Per the germline V gene, CDR1 is ENHRY and CDR2 is SYGVKD. After removal of 6 bases from V and 4 bases from J, the junction contained 3 bases not matched to a gene. The length of the CDR3 is 13 residues. The CDR3 coding sequence is TGTGCCATCAGAGGACTAGCGGAGTACGAGCAGTACTTC. This translates into CAIRGLAEYEQYF.

The chain uses TRBV7-2 and TRBJ1-5; D is uncertain. Germline V gene data show CDR1 as SGHTA and CDR2 as FQGNSA. The CDR3 has 15 residues. V lost 4 bases to trimming and J lost 6 bases, with 16 bases between them. For the CDR3, the DNA is TGTGCCAGCAGCTCCCGGGTGGGTGTGTCTCAGCCCCAGCATTTT. This gives the protein CASSSRVGVSQPQHF.

Here the CDR3 reads CASSLVGRPNTGELFF. The CDR3 DNA reads TGTGCCAGCAGCTTAGTCGGGAGGCCGAACACCGGGGAGCTGTTTTTT. This chain links TRBV7-9 with TRBJ2-2, with TRBD2 matching 7 bases. Germline trimming cut 1 base from V and 0 bases from J; bases unmatched to any gene: 2. The CDR3 covers 16 residues. The germline V gene has CDR1 SEHNR and CDR2 FQNEAQ (reference sequence).

The rearrangement joins TRBV21-1 to TRBJ1-2; the DNA was not used to check the table's D call, TRBD1. TRBV21-1 is tagged as a pseudogene. This CDR3 comprises 14 residues. CDR3 protein: CAPLGRVANYGYTF. CDR3 sequence (DNA): TGTGCCCCCCTGGGCAGGGTGGCTAACTATGGCTACACCTTC.

The chain employs TRBV5-1 and TRBJ2-7; 7 bases align to TRBD1. The V gene's germline CDR1 is SGHRS and CDR2 YFSETQ. The junction had 6 bases not matched to a gene; V was cut back by 4 bases and J by 2 bases. This CDR3 is built from 14 residues. The CDR3 region is CASSHTGTAYEQYF. The CDR3 coding sequence is TGCGCCAGCAGCCACACCGGGACAGCCTACGAGCAGTACTTC.

Concerning this clone: The same CDR3 also results from other DNA sequences found in this sample. The chain employs TRBV6-6 and TRBJ2-7; D possibly matches TRBD1 or TRBD2 (5 bases each). Trimming stripped 0 bases from V and 2 bases from J, with 8 bases between. Germline loops: CDR1 MNHNY, CDR2 SVGAGI (reference sequence). The CDR3 length is 14 residues. CDR3 nucleotides: TGTGCCAGCAGTTACTCGACGGGGCCCTACGAGCAGTACTTC. This codes for CASSYSTGPYEQYF.

This sequence joins TRBV19 and TRBJ2-1, with 10 bases identical to TRBD2. The ends lost 8 bases at V and 4 bases at J; junction bases unmatched: 11. There are 16 residues in the CDR3. From germline, CDR1 is LNHDA and CDR2 SQIVND (reference sequence). This CDR3 reads CASRTGTSDFYNEQFF. CDR3 nucleotides: TGTGCCAGTCGCACCGGGACTAGCGACTTTTACAATGAGCAGTTCTTC.

This clone was observed a single time. This chain uses TRBV5-1 with TRBJ2-1; D could derive from TRBD1 or TRBD2 (5 bases each). V lost 5 bases and J lost 4, with 10 bases in between. Germline-derived CDR1 and CDR2 are SGHRS and YFSETQ. The CDR3 is made up of 13 amino acids. CDR3 protein: CASRRGGYNEQFF. In nucleotides, the CDR3 is TGCGCCAGCAGGAGGGGTGGGTACAATGAGCAGTTCTTC.

This clone was detected only once. The chain recombines TRBV18 with TRBJ2-5; 13 nucleotides match TRBD2. In germline, CDR1 is KGHSH, CDR2 LQKENI. This CDR3 spans 15 amino acids. V was clipped by 5 bases and J by 4 bases; unmatched bases: 4. CDR3 DNA sequence: TGTGCCAGCTCAGCCGGACTAGCGGGGGTAGAGACCCAGTACTTC. Amino acid sequence: CASSAGLAGVETQYF.

This rearrangement joins TRBV7-2 to TRBJ2-3; TRBD2 agrees at 7 bases. The germline V gene encodes CDR1 SGHTA and CDR2 FQGNSA. V was clipped by 7 bases and J by 8 bases; unmatched bases: 18. This CDR3 contains 16 residues. Here the CDR3 DNA reads TGTGCCAGCACCCCATATGGAGGGGACGGGAGGCTTACGCAGTATTTT. Translating it yields CASTPYGGDGRLTQYF.